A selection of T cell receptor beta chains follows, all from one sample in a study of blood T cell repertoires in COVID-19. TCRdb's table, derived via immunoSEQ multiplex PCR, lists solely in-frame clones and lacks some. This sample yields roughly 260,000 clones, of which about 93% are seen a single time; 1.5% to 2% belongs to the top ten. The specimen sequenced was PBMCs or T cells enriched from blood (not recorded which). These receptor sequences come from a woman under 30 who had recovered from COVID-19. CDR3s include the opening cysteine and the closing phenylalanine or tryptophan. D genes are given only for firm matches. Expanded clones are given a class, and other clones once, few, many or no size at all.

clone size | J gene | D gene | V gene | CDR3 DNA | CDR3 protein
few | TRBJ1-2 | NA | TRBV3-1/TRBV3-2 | TGTGCCAGCAGCCAAGATGGGGCAGCTAACTATGGCTACACCTTC | CASSQDGAANYGYTF
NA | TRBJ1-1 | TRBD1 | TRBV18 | TGTGCCAGCTCACTTTCGAGGGGGCTAGTCACTGAAGCTTTCTTT | CASSLSRGLVTEAFF
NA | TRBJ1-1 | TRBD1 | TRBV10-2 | TGCGCCAGCAGCACAGGGGATAACACTGAAGCTTTCTTT | CASSTGDNTEAFF
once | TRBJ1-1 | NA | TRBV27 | TGTGCCAGCAGTCCGAGGGCGGGCACTGAAGCTTTCTTT | CASSPRAGTEAFF
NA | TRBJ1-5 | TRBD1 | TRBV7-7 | TGTGCTAGCGGTTCCGGGACAGACAGGAATCAGCCCCAGCATTTT | CASGSGTDRNQPQHF
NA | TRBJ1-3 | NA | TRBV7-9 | TGTGCCAGCAGCTCCGCTATATATCTCGGTGGTAACACCATATATTTT | CASSSAIYLGGNTIYF
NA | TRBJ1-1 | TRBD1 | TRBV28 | TGTGCCAGCAGTTTATGGGGACAGGGAGGGGGCACTGAAGCTTTCTTT | CASSLWGQGGGTEAFF
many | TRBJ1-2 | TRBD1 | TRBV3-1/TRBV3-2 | TGTGCCAGCAGCCAGCGGGACAGCTATGGCTACACCTTC | CASSQRDSYGYTF
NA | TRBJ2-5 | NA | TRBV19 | TGTGCCAGTAGTCCAAGCGTTGCGGGGTGGGAAGAGACCCAGTACTTC | CASSPSVAGWEETQYF
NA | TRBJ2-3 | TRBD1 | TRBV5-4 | TGTGCCAGCAGGGATAACAGGGGATTGAGGACAGATACGCAGTATTTT | CASRDNRGLRTDTQYF
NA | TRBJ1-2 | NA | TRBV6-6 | TGTGCCAGCAGTTACTCAGAGGGCTACACCTTC | CASSYSEGYTF
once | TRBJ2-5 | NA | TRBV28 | TGTGCCAGCAGTTTCATCAGGGGCCCTAACCAAGAGACCCAGTACTTC | CASSFIRGPNQETQYF
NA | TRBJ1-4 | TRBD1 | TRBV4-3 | TGCGCCAGCAGCCAAGACCGACAGGGGAATGAAAAACTGTTTTTT | CASSQDRQGNEKLFF
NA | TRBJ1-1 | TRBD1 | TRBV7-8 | TGTGCCAGCAGCTTAGGCGGGACAGCGAACACTGAAGCTTTCTTT | CASSLGGTANTEAFF
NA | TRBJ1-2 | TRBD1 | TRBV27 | TGTGCCAGCAGTTTATTCCCCAGGGGGTATGGCTACACCTTC | CASSLFPRGYGYTF
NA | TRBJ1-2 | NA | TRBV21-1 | TGTGCCAGCAGTACCCGTGGTCCAGGAGGCCCCTGCCCCGGGAGCTACACCTTC | CASSTRGPGGPCPGSYTF
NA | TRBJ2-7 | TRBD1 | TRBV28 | TGTGCCAGCAGTTTTCCGGGGACAGCCTACGAGCAGTACTTC | CASSFPGTAYEQYF
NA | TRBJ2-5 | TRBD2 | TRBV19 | TGTGCCAGTAGTGTGACTAGCGGGGTAGAGACCCAGTACTTC | CASSVTSGVETQYF
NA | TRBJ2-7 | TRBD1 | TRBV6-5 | TGTGCCAGCAGTTACGGGACAGGGATCCACGAGCAGTACTTC | CASSYGTGIHEQYF
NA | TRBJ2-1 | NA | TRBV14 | TGTGCCAGCAGCCAAGACGGTAGCCACCCGGTTGCGTTCTTC | CASSQDGSHPVAFF
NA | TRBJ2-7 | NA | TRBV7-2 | TGTGCCAGCAGCTTACGGGCGGACAGTACCTACGAGCAGTACTTC | CASSLRADSTYEQYF
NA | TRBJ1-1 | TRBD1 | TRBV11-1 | TGTGCCAGCAGCCCAAGGGACAGGGGGAACACTGAAGCTTTCTTT | CASSPRDRGNTEAFF
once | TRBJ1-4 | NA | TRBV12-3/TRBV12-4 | TGTGCCAGCAGCCCCGGGGGTGAAAAACTGTTTTTT | CASSPGGEKLFF
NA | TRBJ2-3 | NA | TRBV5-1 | TGCGCCAGCAGCGAGGGATCCCGGGGAGGAGATACGCAGTATTTT | CASSEGSRGGDTQYF
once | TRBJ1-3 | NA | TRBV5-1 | TGCGCCAGCAGCGCGTTCCCCGGGAGGGGAAACACCATATATTTT | CASSAFPGRGNTIYF
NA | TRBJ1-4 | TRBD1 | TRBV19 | TGTGCCAGTAGTCCGGACAGGGGGCTTGAAAAACTGTTTTTT | CASSPDRGLEKLFF
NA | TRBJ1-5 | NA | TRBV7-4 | TGTGCCAGCAGCCTATTGGAACGAACAGGGCATAGCAATCAGCCCCAGCATTTT | CASSLLERTGHSNQPQHF
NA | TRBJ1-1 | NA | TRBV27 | TGTGCCAGCAGTTCTGGGCCTGTCCAGAACACTGAAGCTTTCTTT | CASSSGPVQNTEAFF
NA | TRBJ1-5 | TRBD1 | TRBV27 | TGTGCAGCCGGGACAGGGGGCTTCAGTCAGCCCCAGCATTTT | CAAGTGGFSQPQHF
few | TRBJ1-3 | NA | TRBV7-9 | TGTGCCAGCAGCCGGGATGTGCCCTCTGGAAACACCATATATTTT | CASSRDVPSGNTIYF
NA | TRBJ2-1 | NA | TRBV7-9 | TGTGCCAGCAGCTTAGGCAGAAATGAGCAGTTCTTC | CASSLGRNEQFF
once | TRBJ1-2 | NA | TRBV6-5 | TGTGCCAGCCGGGGGGGGGCCAGTTATGGCTACACCTTC | CASRGGASYGYTF
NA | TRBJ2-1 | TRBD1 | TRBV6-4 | TGTGCCAGCAGCCGGACAGGGAACAATGAGCAGTTCTTC | CASSRTGNNEQFF
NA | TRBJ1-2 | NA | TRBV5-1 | TGCGCCAGCAGCACGCTAGGGGGAGACAGAGCTAACTATGGCTACACCTTC | CASSTLGGDRANYGYTF
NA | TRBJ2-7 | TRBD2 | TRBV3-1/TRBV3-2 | TGTGCCAGCAGCCGGGGACTAGCGGATCTTAGGGGCTTTTACGAGCAGTACTTC | CASSRGLADLRGFYEQYF
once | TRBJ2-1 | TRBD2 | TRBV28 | TGTGCCAGCAGAAGCGGGAGGCTTTCCTACAATGAGCAGTTCTTC | CASRSGRLSYNEQFF
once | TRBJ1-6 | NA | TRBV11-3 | TGTGCCAGCAGCTTGGGAGGGTACTATAATTCACCCCTCCACTTT | CASSLGGYYNSPLHF
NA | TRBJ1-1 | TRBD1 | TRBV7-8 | TGTGCCAGCAGCCTAAGTAGATACCGGGACAGCACCGAAGCTTTCTTT | CASSLSRYRDSTEAFF
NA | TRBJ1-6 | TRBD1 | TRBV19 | TGTGCCAGTAGTGGCAGGGGGAGTTCCTATAATTCACCCCTCCACTTT | CASSGRGSSYNSPLHF
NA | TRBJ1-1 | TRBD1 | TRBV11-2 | TGTGCCAGCAGCTTAACAGGGGCGGGTATGAACACTGAAGCTTTCTTT | CASSLTGAGMNTEAFF
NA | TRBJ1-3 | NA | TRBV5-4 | TGTGCCAGCAGCCCTAAACCCAAGGGGGCTGGAAACACCATATATTTT | CASSPKPKGAGNTIYF
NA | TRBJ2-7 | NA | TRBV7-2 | TGTGCCAGCAGCTTATCCAGCGGCCCGATCTACGAGCAGTACTTC | CASSLSSGPIYEQYF